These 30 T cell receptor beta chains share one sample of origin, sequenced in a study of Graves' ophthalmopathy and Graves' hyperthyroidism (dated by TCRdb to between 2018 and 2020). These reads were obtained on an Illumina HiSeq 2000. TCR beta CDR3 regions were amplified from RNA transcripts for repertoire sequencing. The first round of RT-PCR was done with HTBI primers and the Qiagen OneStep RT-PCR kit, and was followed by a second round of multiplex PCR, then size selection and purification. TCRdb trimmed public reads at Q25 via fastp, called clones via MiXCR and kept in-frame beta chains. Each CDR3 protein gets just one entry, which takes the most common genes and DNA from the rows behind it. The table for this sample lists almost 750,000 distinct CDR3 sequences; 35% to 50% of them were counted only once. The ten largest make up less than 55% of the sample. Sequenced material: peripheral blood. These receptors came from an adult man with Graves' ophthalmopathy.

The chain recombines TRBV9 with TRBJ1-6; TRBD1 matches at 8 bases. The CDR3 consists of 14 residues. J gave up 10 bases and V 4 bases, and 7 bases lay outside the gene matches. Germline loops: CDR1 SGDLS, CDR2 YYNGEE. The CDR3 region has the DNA TGTGCCAGCAGCAATGCAGGGGGCATGTCACCCCTCCACTTT. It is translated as CASSNAGGMSPLHF.

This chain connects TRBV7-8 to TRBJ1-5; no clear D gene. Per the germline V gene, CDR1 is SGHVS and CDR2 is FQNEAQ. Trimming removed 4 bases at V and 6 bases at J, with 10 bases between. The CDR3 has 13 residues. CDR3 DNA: TGTGCCAGCAGCTCCCTTCAGAGTCAGCCCCAGCATTTT. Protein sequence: CASSSLQSQPQHF.

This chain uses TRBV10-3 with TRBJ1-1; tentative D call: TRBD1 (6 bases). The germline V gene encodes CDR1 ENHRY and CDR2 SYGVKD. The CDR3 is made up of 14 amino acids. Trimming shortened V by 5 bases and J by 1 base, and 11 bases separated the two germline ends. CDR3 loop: CAISTLTGNTEAFF. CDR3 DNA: TGTGCCATCAGTACCCTGACAGGGAACACTGAAGCTTTCTTT.

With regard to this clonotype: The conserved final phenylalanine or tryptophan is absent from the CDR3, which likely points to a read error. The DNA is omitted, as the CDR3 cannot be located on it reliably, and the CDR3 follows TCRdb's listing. CDR3 protein: CSATGQGVV. The gene calls are TRBV29-1 and TRBJ1-4; the table's D call TRBD1 went unverified against the DNA. Per the germline V gene, CDR1 is SQVTM and CDR2 is ANQGSEA. Termini included, the CDR3 measures 9 amino acids.

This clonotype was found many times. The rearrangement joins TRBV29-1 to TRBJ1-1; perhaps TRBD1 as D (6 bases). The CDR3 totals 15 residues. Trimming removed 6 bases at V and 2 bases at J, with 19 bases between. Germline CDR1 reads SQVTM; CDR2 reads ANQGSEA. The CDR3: CSVTNPGVGNTEAFF. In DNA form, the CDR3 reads TGCAGCGTCACTAACCCAGGGGTTGGTAACACTGAAGCTTTCTTT.

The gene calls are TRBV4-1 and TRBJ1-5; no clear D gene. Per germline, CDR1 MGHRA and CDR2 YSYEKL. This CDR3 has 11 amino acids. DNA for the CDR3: TGCGCGTCTGGGGACAATCAGCCCCAGCATTTT. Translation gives CASGDNQPQHF.

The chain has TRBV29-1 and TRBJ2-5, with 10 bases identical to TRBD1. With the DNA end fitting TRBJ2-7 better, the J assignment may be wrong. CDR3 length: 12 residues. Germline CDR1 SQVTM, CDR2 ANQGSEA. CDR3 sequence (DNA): TGCAGCGCAGGGACAGGGGTTACCGAGCAGTACTTC. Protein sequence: CSAGTGVTEQYF.

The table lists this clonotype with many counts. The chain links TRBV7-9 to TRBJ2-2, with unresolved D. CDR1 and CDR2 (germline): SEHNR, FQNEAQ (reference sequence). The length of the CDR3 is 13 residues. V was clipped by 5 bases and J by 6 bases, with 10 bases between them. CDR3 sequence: CASSPRVAGELFF. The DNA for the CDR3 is TGTGCCAGCAGCCCCCGGGTGGCCGGGGAGCTGTTTTTT.

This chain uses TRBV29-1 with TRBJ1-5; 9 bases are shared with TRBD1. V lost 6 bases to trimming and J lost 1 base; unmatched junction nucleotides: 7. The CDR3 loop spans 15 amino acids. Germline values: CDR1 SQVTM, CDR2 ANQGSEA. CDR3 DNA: TGCAGCGTCCCGGGACAGGGCCTAAGCAATCAGCCCCAGCATTTT. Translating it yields CSVPGQGLSNQPQHF.

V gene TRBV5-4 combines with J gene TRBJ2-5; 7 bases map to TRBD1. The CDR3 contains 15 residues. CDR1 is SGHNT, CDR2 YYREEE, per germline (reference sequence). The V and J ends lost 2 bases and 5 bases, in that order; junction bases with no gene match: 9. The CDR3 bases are TGTGCCAGCAGCTTTCACAGGGGAGTGGAGGAGACCCAGTACTTC. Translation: CASSFHRGVEETQYF. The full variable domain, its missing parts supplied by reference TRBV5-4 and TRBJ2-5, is ETGVTQSPTHLIKTRGQQVTLRCSSQSGHNTVSWYQQALGQGPQFIFQYYREEENGRGNFPPRFSGLQFPNYSSELNVNALELDDSALYLCASSFHRGVEETQYFGPGTRLLVL.

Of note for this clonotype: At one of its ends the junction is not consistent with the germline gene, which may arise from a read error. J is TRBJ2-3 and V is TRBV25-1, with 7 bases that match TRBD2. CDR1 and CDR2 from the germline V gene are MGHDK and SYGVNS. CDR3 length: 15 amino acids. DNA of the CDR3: TGTGCCAGCAGCGTAAGCGGGGCCTCCGGAGATACGCAATATTTT. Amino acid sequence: CASSVSGASGDTQYF.

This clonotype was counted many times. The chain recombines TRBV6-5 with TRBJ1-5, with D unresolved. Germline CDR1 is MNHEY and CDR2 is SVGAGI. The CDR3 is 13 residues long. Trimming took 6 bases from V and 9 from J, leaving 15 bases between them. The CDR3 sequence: CASRPDDVGPQHF. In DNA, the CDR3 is TGTGCCAGCAGACCTGACGATGTTGGGCCCCAGCATTTT.

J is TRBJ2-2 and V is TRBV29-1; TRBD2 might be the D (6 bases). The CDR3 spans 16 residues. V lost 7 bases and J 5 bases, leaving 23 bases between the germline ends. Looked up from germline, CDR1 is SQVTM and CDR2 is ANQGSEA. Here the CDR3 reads CSASRRAVTATGELFF. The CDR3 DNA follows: TGCAGCGCCAGCAGGAGGGCAGTTACGGCGACCGGGGAGCTGTTTTTT.

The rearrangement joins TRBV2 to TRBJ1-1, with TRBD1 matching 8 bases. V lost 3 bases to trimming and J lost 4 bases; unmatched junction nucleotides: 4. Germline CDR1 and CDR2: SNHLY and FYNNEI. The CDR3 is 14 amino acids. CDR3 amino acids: CASSDATGGTEAFF. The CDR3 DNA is TGTGCCAGCAGTGATGCTACAGGGGGCACTGAAGCTTTCTTT.

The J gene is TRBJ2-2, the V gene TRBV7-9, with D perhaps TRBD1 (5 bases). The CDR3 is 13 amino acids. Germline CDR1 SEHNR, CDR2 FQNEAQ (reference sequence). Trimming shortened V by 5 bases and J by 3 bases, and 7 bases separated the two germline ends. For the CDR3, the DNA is TGTGCCAGCAGCCAACAGGACACCGGGGAGCTGTTTTTT. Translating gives CASSQQDTGELFF.

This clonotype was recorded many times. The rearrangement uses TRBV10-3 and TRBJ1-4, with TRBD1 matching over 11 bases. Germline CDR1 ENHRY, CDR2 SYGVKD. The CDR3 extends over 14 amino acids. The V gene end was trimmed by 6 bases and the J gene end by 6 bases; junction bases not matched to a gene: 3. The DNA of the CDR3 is TGTGCCATCAGACGGGGACAGGGGGATGAAAAACTGTTTTTT. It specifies CAIRRGQGDEKLFF.

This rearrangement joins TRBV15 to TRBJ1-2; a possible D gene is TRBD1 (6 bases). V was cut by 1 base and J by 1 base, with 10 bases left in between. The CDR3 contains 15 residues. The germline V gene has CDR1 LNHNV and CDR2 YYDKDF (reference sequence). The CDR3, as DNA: TGTGCCACCAGCAGAGGGACAGAACATAACTATGGCTACACCTTC. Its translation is CATSRGTEHNYGYTF.

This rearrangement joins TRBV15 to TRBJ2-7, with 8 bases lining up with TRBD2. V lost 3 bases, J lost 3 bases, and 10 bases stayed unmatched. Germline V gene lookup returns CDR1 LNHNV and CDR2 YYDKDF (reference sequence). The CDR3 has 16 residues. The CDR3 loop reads CATSSEGLAVVYEQYF. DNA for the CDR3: TGTGCCACCAGCAGTGAAGGACTAGCTGTCGTCTACGAGCAGTACTTC.

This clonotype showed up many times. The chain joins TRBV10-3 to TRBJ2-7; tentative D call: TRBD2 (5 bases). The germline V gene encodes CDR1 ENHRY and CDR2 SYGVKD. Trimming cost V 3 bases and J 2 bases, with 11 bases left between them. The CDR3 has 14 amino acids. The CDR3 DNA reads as TGTGCCATCAGTGACGGGCAGAGGGCCTACGAGCAGTACTTC. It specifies CAISDGQRAYEQYF.

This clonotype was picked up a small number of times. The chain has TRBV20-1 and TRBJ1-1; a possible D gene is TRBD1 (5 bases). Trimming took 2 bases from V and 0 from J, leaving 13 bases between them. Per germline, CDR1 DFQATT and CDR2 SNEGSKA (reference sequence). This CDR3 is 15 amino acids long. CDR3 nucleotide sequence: TGCAGTGCTAGAAATAGACAGCTTATGAACACTGAAGCTTTCTTT. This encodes CSARNRQLMNTEAFF.

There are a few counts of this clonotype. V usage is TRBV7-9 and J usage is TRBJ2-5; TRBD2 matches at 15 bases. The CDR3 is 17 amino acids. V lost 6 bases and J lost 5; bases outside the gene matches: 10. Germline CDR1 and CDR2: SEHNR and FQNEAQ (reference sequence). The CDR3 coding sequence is TGTGCCAGCAGTTATGATCCGGGACTAGCGGGGGGTGAGACCCAGTACTTC. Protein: CASSYDPGLAGGETQYF.

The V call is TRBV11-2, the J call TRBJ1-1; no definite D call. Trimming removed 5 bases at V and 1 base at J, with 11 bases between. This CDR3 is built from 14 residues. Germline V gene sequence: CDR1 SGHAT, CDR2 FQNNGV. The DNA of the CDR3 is TGTGCCAGCAGCCAGACTTCAGAGAACACTGAAGCTTTCTTT. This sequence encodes CASSQTSENTEAFF.

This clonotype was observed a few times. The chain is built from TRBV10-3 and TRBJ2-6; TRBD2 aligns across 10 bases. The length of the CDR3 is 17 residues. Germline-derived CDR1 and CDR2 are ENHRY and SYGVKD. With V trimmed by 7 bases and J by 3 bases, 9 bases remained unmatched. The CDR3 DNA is TGTGCCATCACCCGGGGGAGCGGGGGGGTTGGGGCCAACGTCCTGACTTTC. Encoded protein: CAITRGSGGVGANVLTF.

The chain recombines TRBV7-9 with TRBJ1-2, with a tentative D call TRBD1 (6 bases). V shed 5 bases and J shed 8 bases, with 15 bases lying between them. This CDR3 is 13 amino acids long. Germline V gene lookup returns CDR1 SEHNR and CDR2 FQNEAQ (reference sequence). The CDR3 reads CASSGRGRDGYTF. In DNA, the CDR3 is TGTGCCAGCAGCGGTCGGGGGCGCGACGGCTACACCTTC.

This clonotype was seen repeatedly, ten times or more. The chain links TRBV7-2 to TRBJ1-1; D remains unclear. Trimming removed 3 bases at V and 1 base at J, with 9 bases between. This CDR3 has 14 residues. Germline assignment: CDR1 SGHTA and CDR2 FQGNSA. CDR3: CASSFTVGNTEAFF. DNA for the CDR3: TGTGCCAGCAGCTTCACGGTCGGGAACACTGAAGCTTTCTTT.

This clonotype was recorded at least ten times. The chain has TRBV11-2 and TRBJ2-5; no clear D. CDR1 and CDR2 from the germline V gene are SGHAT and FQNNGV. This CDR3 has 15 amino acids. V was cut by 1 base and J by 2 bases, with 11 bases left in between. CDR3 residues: CASSLGGSPQETQYF. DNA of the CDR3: TGTGCCAGCAGCTTAGGCGGCTCTCCGCAAGAGACCCAGTACTTC.

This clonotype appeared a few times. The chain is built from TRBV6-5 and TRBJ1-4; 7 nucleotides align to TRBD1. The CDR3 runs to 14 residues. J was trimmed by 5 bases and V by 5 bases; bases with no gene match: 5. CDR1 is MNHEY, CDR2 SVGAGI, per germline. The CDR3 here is CASSTDRFNEKLFF. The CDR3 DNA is TGTGCCAGCAGTACGGACAGGTTCAATGAAAAACTGTTTTTT.

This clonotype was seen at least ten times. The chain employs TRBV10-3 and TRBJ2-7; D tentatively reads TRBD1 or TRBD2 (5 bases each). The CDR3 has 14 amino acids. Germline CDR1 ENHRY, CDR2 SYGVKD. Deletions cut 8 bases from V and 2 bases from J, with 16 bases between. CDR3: CAIGYRDGTYEQYF. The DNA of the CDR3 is TGTGCCATCGGATACCGGGACGGTACCTACGAGCAGTACTTC.

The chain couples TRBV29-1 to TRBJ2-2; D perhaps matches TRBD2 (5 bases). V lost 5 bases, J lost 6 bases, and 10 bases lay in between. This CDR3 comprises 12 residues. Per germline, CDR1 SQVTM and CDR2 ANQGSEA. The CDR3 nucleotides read TGCAGCGTTCCCACTAGTTCCGGGGAGCTGTTTTTT. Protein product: CSVPTSSGELFF.

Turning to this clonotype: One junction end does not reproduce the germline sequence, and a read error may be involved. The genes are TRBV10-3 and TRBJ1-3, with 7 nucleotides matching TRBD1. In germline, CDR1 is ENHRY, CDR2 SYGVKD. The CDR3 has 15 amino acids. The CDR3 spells CASSYLQGAGNTIYF. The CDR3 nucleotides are TGTGCCAGCAGTTACTTGCAGGGGGCTGGAAACACCATATATTTT.